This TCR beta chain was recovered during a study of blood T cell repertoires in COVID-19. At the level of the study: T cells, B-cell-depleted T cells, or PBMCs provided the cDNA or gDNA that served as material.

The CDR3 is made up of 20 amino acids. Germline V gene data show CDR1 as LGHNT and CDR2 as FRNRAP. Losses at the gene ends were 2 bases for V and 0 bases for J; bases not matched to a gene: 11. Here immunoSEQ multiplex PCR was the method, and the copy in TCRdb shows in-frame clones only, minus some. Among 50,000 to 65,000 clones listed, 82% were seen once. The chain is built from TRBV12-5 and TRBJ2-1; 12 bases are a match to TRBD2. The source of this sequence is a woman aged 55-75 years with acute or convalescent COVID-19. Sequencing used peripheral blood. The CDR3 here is CASGLLTSGGLTSSYNEQFF. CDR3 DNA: TGTGCTAGTGGTTTGCTGACTAGCGGGGGCCTAACAAGCTCCTACAATGAGCAGTTCTTC.